Detailed here is one TCR beta chain. Patients at the Seattle site were enrolled during active infection and followed longitudinally. The entry originates in a study of blood T cell repertoires in COVID-19. Looking at the study overall: Donors in the United States, Italy and Spain gave samples during acute or convalescent COVID-19. The analysed material was cDNA or gDNA that came from T cells, B-cell-depleted T cells, or PBMCs.

The authors' processing: Estimated nucleated cell counts came from reference gene primer amplification. The table came from immunoSEQ multiplex PCR; TCRdb's copy has only in-frame clones and leaves some out. D and trimming were read from the DNA, whereas the V and J calls and clone size are those reported in that table. Among over 450,000 clones listed, 85% to 90% were seen once. Germline loops: CDR1 LNHDA, CDR2 SQIVND (reference sequence). J lost 4 bases, V lost 8 bases, and 13 bases had no gene match. CDR3 length: 16 residues. The source of this sequence is a man between 18 and 29 years old with COVID-19, enrolled during active disease. The sequenced sample was peripheral blood. The genes are TRBV19 and TRBJ1-4; 7 bases are a match to TRBD1. The CDR3 DNA follows: TGTGCCAGTGACGCCGAGGGGCCAGGGGGTAATGAAAAACTGTTTTTT. Translating it yields CASDAEGPGGNEKLFF.